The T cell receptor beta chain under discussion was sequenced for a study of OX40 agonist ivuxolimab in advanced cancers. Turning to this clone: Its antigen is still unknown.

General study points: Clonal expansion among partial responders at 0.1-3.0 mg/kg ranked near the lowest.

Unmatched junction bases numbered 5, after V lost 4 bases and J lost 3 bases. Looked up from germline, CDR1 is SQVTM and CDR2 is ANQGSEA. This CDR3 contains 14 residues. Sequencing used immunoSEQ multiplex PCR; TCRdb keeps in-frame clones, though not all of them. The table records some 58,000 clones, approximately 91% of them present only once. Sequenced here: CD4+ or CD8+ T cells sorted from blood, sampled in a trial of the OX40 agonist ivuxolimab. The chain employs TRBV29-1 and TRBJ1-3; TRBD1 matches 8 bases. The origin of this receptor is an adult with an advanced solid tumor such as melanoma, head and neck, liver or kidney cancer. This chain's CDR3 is CSVGGQGFGNTIYF. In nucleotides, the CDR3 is TGCAGCGTTGGCGGACAGGGATTTGGAAACACCATATATTTT.